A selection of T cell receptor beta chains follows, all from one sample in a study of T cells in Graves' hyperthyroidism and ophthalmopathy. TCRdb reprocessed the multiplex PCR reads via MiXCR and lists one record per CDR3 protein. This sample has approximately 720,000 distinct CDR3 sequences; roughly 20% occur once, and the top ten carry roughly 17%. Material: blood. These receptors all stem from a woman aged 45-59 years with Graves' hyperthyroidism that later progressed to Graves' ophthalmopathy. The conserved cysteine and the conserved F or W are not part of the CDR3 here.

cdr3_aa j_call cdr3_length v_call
ASSQEFHTYGYT TRBJ1-2 12 TRBV14
ASSWGVRNMNTEAF TRBJ1-1 14 TRBV6-1
ASSPTVVQPQH TRBJ1-5 11 TRBV12-3/TRBV12-4
SASGGTHTYEQY TRBJ2-7 12 TRBV20-1
ASSPPSQGRTEAF TRBJ1-1 13 TRBV18
ASSQDWTVSNEKLF TRBJ1-4 14 TRBV4-1
ASSLQGGFTQAF TRBJ1-1 12 TRBV12-3/TRBV12-4
ASSEEVARVPRKTQY TRBJ2-5 15 TRBV2
SVWGTDSNQPQH TRBJ1-5 12 TRBV20-1
ASSPSGGSRNTIY TRBJ1-3 13 TRBV11-2
ASRPPHLEQY TRBJ2-7 10 TRBV27
ASSATRAGNTIY TRBJ1-3 12 TRBV2
ASSLLPGQGAINEKLF TRBJ1-4 16 TRBV27
ASGTGIWNEQF TRBJ2-1 11 TRBV6-2/TRBV6-3
AWRTGRGSYEQY TRBJ2-7 12 TRBV30
ASSRKPDNQPQH TRBJ1-5 12 TRBV2
ASRKTGLREKLF TRBJ1-4 12 TRBV6-2/TRBV6-3
ASSSVGAITDTQY TRBJ2-3 13 TRBV5-6
ASEDSFLGSGNTIY TRBJ1-3 14 TRBV25-1
VSSLYTGNLGQPQH TRBJ1-5 14 TRBV5-6
ASSLSQGGILY TRBJ1-3 11 TRBV27
SARAGQGYEQF TRBJ2-1 11 TRBV20-1
ASSLQLAGGGHEQF TRBJ2-1 14 TRBV3-1
ASSQDIGFEAF TRBJ1-1 11 TRBV3-1
ASSPRPAAEAF TRBJ1-1 11 TRBV6-1
ASSPWAGITDTQY TRBJ2-3 13 TRBV11-2
SAPGGVLEFRQETQY TRBJ2-5 15 TRBV20-1
ASSSGATGELF TRBJ2-2 11 TRBV2
ASSFPSRGADTEAF TRBJ1-1 14 TRBV13
ASSRDSDTQY TRBJ2-3 10 TRBV11-3
SAADKNTEAF TRBJ1-1 10 TRBV29-1
ASSVAGSYNEQF TRBJ2-1 12 TRBV9
ASSQADRGLSYGYT TRBJ1-2 14 TRBV3-1
ASRASGGAREQY TRBJ2-7 12 TRBV5-1
SASVGTDGLETQY TRBJ2-5 13 TRBV20-1
ASSPRFEAYEQY TRBJ2-7 12 TRBV9
SAPGEYGYT TRBJ1-2 9 TRBV20-1
ASSVPLAGGHSGANVLT TRBJ2-6 17 TRBV9
ASSLGTSGRTDTQY TRBJ2-3 14 TRBV11-3
AWNSREDYGYT TRBJ1-2 11 TRBV30
ASTRNSGQAGDTQY TRBJ2-3 14 TRBV9
ASSLELAGIDTQY TRBJ2-3 13 TRBV5-8
ASSPADRVDTIY TRBJ1-3 12 TRBV27
ASTIGQSSFYEQY TRBJ2-7 13 TRBV7-2
ASSSSIWLRGTEAS TRBJ1-1 14 TRBV7-9
ASSLDRDPYEQY TRBJ2-7 12 TRBV13
ASSLAGTNINTEAF TRBJ1-1 14 TRBV5-1
AISDLGLGEAF TRBJ1-1 11 TRBV10-3